This T cell receptor beta chain derives from a study of early T cells in non-severe SARS-CoV-2 infection. Study at large: Sequencing targeted bulk RNA from unsorted whole blood, leaving chains unpaired. The study, taken as a whole, reports: VDJdb-based matching was biased toward anti-spike CD8 responses and missed private and CD4 specificities.

Ten or more counts support this clonotype. Its antigen remains unidentified. This CDR3 is built from 13 residues. Germline V CDR1 and CDR2: SQVTM, ANQGSEA. Trimming removed 3 bases at V and 6 bases at J, with 14 bases between. As part of library construction, unique molecular identifiers were attached to individual cDNA molecules. TCRdb independently ran MiXCR on the 5' RACE reads; one entry per CDR3 protein. The sample shows fewer than 55,000 distinct CDR3 sequences, under 7.5% of them seen only once. The receptor's source is an adult who was a healthcare worker with PCR-confirmed SARS-CoV-2 infection or an uninfected control (not recorded which). Sample: whole blood. This chain links TRBV29-1 with TRBJ1-1; no clear D gene. CDR3: CSVERGRFAEAFF. The CDR3 DNA sequence: TGCAGCGTTGAGAGAGGGCGGTTCGCTGAAGCTTTCTTT.